The rows below give T cell receptor beta chains drawn from one sample of a study of vaccination and CD4 T cells after COVID-19. No cognate antigen is known for these TCRs. TCRdb ran MiXCR on the PCR reads and lists one entry per CDR3 protein. The profile covers 10,000 to 15,000 distinct CDR3 sequences, with approximately 65% appearing a single time and about 12% taken by the ten largest. Sequencing used CD4+ T cells from blood, cultured in vitro. Source of these receptors: a human donor who had recovered from COVID-19. The CDR3 runs from the conserved cysteine through the conserved F or W. A D gene is named only where the DNA matches it firmly. Size values are once, few and many counts, or a class for expanded clones, and some rows have none.

TRBJ1-2 | 14 | TRBV9 | TRBD1 | NA | TGTGCCAGCAGCGTACAGGGGGCTAACTATGGCTACACCTTC | CASSVQGANYGYTF
TRBJ2-7 | 15 | TRBV2 | NA | once | TGTGCCAGCATGATACGATCGGGACTGAACTACGAGCAGTACTTC | CASMIRSGLNYEQYF
TRBJ2-2 | 13 | TRBV6-1 | TRBD2 | NA | TGTGCCAGCAGGCGGGAGGTTGACGGGGAGCTGTTTTTT | CASRREVDGELFF
TRBJ1-3 | 14 | TRBV20-1 | NA | NA | TGCAGTGCTAGTAAAGGGGGGGCTGGAAACACCATATATTTT | CSASKGGAGNTIYF
TRBJ1-1 | 16 | TRBV20-1 | NA | NA | TGCAGTGCTAGATGGTGGGTTAGGAGCATGAACACTGAAGCTTTCTTT | CSARWWVRSMNTEAFF
TRBJ1-1 | 15 | TRBV2 | TRBD1 | few | TGTGCCAGCAGTGAATTGGCAGGGGGCAACACTGAAGCTTTCTTT | CASSELAGGNTEAFF
TRBJ2-5 | 12 | TRBV28 | NA | NA | TGTGCCAGCAGTTATCTCGGAGAGACCCAGTACTTC | CASSYLGETQYF
TRBJ1-4 | 15 | TRBV6-1 | NA | NA | TGTGCCAGCAGTGAAGGGGGCGGGGCCCCGGAAAAACTGTTTTTT | CASSEGGGAPEKLFF
TRBJ2-7 | 15 | TRBV5-1 | NA | NA | TGCGCCAGCAGCCCGGTTGCGGGAAGGTCCTACGAGCAGTACTTC | CASSPVAGRSYEQYF
TRBJ2-2 | 14 | TRBV27 | NA | NA | TGTGCCAGCAGGCCCACCCACAACACCGGGGAGCTGTTTTTT | CASRPTHNTGELFF
TRBJ2-2 | 14 | TRBV6-1 | TRBD1 | few | TGTGCCAGCAGGACAGGGAGGAACACCGGGGAGCTGTTTTTT | CASRTGRNTGELFF
TRBJ1-1 | 14 | TRBV6-1 | NA | NA | TGTGCCAGCAGCCGCGTCGGGTCTGTCACTGAAGCTTTCTTT | CASSRVGSVTEAFF
TRBJ2-7 | 11 | TRBV7-9 | NA | few | TGTGCCAGCAGCACATACTACGAGCAGTACTTC | CASSTYYEQYF
TRBJ1-6 | 16 | TRBV5-4 | NA | NA | TGTGCCAGCAGCTCTCGGATGGGGGGTTATAATTCACCCCTCCACTTT | CASSSRMGGYNSPLHF
TRBJ2-5 | 12 | TRBV11-2 | NA | NA | TGTGCCAGCAGCTTAAACCGGGAGACCCAGTACTTC | CASSLNRETQYF
TRBJ2-5 | 17 | TRBV7-2 | TRBD1 | NA | TGTGCCAGCAGAGAGGACAGGACAGGGGGCCCCCAAGAGACCCAGTACTTC | CASREDRTGGPQETQYF
TRBJ1-2 | 18 | TRBV10-3 | TRBD1 | NA | TGTGCCATCAGTGAGTCGAACAAGGGGACGGGACAGAACTATGGCTACACCTTC | CAISESNKGTGQNYGYTF
TRBJ1-1 | 13 | TRBV7-9 | NA | NA | TGTGCCAGCAGCATCGACGGGAATTCTGAAGCTTTCTTT | CASSIDGNSEAFF
TRBJ2-2 | 15 | TRBV27 | NA | few | TGTGCCAGCAGTTTAACACTAAGGGTCACCGGGGAGCTGTTTTTT | CASSLTLRVTGELFF
TRBJ2-7 | 14 | TRBV6-2/TRBV6-3 | TRBD1 | NA | TGTGCCAGCAGTTCCCCCAGGGGGTCCTACGAGCAGTACTTC | CASSSPRGSYEQYF
TRBJ1-1 | 12 | TRBV6-1 | NA | NA | TGTGCCATCCGACCCAGGGAGGGTGAAGCTTTCTTT | CAIRPREGEAFF
TRBJ1-5 | 15 | TRBV20-1 | NA | NA | TGCAGTGCTAGGGTCGCCGGGAGGAGCAATCAGCCCCAGCATTTT | CSARVAGRSNQPQHF
TRBJ2-7 | 13 | TRBV6-1 | NA | few | TGTGCCAGCAGGGGGAGTGGGCAATACGAGCAGTACTTC | CASRGSGQYEQYF
TRBJ2-7 | 14 | TRBV19 | NA | NA | TGTGCCAGTAGTGAACAGGGCGTGGTGGGCGAGCAGTACTTC | CASSEQGVVGEQYF
TRBJ2-1 | 16 | TRBV10-3 | TRBD2 | NA | TGTGCCATCAGTGAGTCTATGGCTAGCGGGCGGAATGAGCAGTTCTTC | CAISESMASGRNEQFF
TRBJ2-2 | 16 | TRBV10-3 | NA | NA | TGTGCCATCAGTGAGTCACACAATTTAAACACCGGGGAGCTGTTTTTT | CAISESHNLNTGELFF
TRBJ2-1 | 15 | TRBV11-2 | NA | NA | TGTGCCAGCAGCTCCCTGGGCGAAACCGACAATGAGCAGTTCTTC | CASSSLGETDNEQFF
TRBJ2-1 | 14 | TRBV2 | NA | NA | TGTGCCAGTGGGACATTAAGCTCCTACAATGAGCAGTTCTTC | CASGTLSSYNEQFF
TRBJ1-4 | 13 | TRBV20-1 | TRBD1 | NA | TGCAGTGCTGGGGGACAGGGGATGCGAAAACTGTTTTTT | CSAGGQGMRKLFF
TRBJ1-5 | 13 | TRBV4-1 | TRBD1 | few | TGCGCCAGCGGGGGACAGGGGAATCAGCCCCAGCATTTT | CASGGQGNQPQHF
TRBJ2-6 | 16 | TRBV20-1 | TRBD2 | NA | TGCAGTCCGTCGAACCTAGCGGGAGGTGGGGCCAACGTCCTGACTTTC | CSPSNLAGGGANVLTF
TRBJ2-5 | 14 | TRBV12-3/TRBV12-4 | NA | NA | TGTGCCAGCAGTTTAGGAACACCCCAAGAGACCCAGTACTTC | CASSLGTPQETQYF
TRBJ1-3 | 14 | TRBV10-3 | NA | NA | TGTGCCATCACTGGAAGTGGCTCTGGAAACACCATATATTTT | CAITGSGSGNTIYF
TRBJ2-3 | 14 | TRBV6-1 | NA | few | TGTGCCAGCAGACTTATTAGCGGCACAGATACGCAGTATTTT | CASRLISGTDTQYF
TRBJ1-1 | 13 | TRBV9 | NA | NA | TGTGCCAGCAGCGTAGCGGCGGACACTGAAGCTTTCTTT | CASSVAADTEAFF
TRBJ2-3 | 13 | TRBV20-1 | NA | NA | TGCAGTGCCCCGGGACCGGGCACAGATACGCAGTATTTT | CSAPGPGTDTQYF
TRBJ1-6 | 13 | TRBV5-4 | TRBD1 | NA | TGTGCCAGCAGCCCCCCGACAGGGGAACCCCTCCACTTT | CASSPPTGEPLHF
TRBJ2-3 | 16 | TRBV7-2 | NA | NA | TGTGCCAGCAGCTTAGGGGGTAGCCTACGCACAGATACGCAGTATTTT | CASSLGGSLRTDTQYF
TRBJ2-1 | 13 | TRBV20-1 | TRBD2 | once | TGCAGTGCTAGAGACCTTAGCGGGACTGAGCAGTTCTTC | CSARDLSGTEQFF
TRBJ2-2 | 18 | TRBV6-5 | TRBD2 | NA | TGTGCCAGCAGTTACGCTCTGGGGGGGTTAGGGGACACCGGGGAGCTGTTTTTT | CASSYALGGLGDTGELFF
TRBJ2-5 | 15 | TRBV6-1 | TRBD2 | NA | TGTGCCAGCAGTCCGAACACTAGCGGTGGAGAGACCCAGTACTTC | CASSPNTSGGETQYF
TRBJ1-1 | 13 | TRBV6-1 | NA | few | TGTGCCAGCAGTGATTGGTTGAACACTGAAGCTTTCTTT | CASSDWLNTEAFF
TRBJ1-2 | 13 | TRBV28 | NA | few | TGTGCCAGTCTCCGGGGGCCCATTTATGGCTACACCTTC | CASLRGPIYGYTF
TRBJ1-6 | 14 | TRBV30 | NA | NA | TGTGCCTGGAGTTTGGCTCAGCGGAATTCACCCCTCCACTTT | CAWSLAQRNSPLHF
TRBJ2-5 | 14 | TRBV2 | NA | NA | TGTGCCAGCTCCCCTTCTCGAGGGCAAGAGACCCAGTACTTC | CASSPSRGQETQYF
TRBJ2-1 | 10 | TRBV7-2 | NA | NA | TGTGCCAGCAGTTACAATGAGCAGTTCTTC | CASSYNEQFF
TRBJ1-5 | 14 | TRBV7-8 | NA | NA | TGTGCCAGCAGCACTAGAGAGGCGAATCAGCCCCAGCATTTT | CASSTREANQPQHF
TRBJ1-3 | 16 | TRBV7-8 | NA | NA | TGTGCCAGCAGCTCGGAACAGGGTTTTAGCGCTAACACCATATATTTT | CASSSEQGFSANTIYF
TRBJ1-5 | 17 | TRBV28 | NA | few | TGTGCCAGCAGTTTAGGTATCCGGGGGAATAGCAATCAGCCCCAGCATTTT | CASSLGIRGNSNQPQHF
TRBJ1-5 | 14 | TRBV5-3 | TRBD1 | NA | TGTGCCAGCAGTAGACGACAGGGACGTCAGCCCCAGCATTTT | CASSRRQGRQPQHF
TRBJ2-7 | 15 | TRBV11-2 | NA | NA | TGTGCCAGCAGCCAGACTCGGGACTCTCGGGGCGAGCAATACTTC | CASSQTRDSRGEQYF
TRBJ2-3 | 11 | TRBV2 | NA | NA | TGTGCCAGCAAGGGGGATTATACGCAGTATTTT | CASKGDYTQYF
TRBJ2-1 | 16 | TRBV20-1 | TRBD2 | NA | TGCAGTGCTCCCAACCCTTCAGCGGGACCCTACAATGAGCAGTTCTTC | CSAPNPSAGPYNEQFF
TRBJ2-5 | 14 | TRBV4-3 | NA | NA | TGCGCCAGCAGCCAAGACACGGGACAAGAGACCCAGTACTTC | CASSQDTGQETQYF
TRBJ2-2 | 16 | TRBV7-9 | NA | NA | TGTGCCAGCAGCCTTACCGGGACCCTGGGAACCGGGGAGCTGTTTTTT | CASSLTGTLGTGELFF
TRBJ2-7 | 15 | TRBV11-2 | TRBD2 | NA | TGTGCCAGCAGCTTAGAGTCGGAGCGGGACCGCTATACGAACTTC | CASSLESERDRYTNF